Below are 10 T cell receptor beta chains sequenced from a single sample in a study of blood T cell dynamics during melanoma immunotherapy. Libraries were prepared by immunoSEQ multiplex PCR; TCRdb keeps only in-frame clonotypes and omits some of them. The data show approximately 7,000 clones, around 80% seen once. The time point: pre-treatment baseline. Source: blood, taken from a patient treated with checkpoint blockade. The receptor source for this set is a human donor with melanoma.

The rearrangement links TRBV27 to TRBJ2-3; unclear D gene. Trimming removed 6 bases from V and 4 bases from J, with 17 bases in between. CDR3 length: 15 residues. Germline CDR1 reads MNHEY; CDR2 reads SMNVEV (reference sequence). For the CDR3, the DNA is TGTGCCAGCAGGCCCCGGGCCCATTCGGCAGATACGCAGTATTTT. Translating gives CASRPRAHSADTQYF.

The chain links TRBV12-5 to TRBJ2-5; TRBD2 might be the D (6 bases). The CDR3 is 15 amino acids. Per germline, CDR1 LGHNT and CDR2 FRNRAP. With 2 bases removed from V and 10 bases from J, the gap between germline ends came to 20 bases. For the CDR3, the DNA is TGTGCTAGTGGTTTGTTTGCGGGGTATTCCTGTGACCAGTACTTC. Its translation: CASGLFAGYSCDQYF.

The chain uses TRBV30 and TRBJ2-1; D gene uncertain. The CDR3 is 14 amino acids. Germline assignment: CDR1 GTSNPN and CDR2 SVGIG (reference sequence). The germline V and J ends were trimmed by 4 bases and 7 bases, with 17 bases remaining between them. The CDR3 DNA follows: TGTGCCTGGAATTACAGACAAAGAAAAAATGAGCAGTTCTTC. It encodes CAWNYRQRKNEQFF.

CDR3 sequence reads: CASSPERTGSYEQYF. CDR3 nucleotide sequence: TGCGCCAGCAGCCCGGAAAGGACAGGAAGCTACGAGCAGTACTTC. The J gene is TRBJ2-7, the V gene TRBV5-1, with 7 bases aligning to TRBD1. The CDR3 spans 15 residues. Germline V gene data show CDR1 as SGHRS and CDR2 as YFSETQ. The ends lost 4 bases at V and 3 bases at J; junction bases unmatched: 10.

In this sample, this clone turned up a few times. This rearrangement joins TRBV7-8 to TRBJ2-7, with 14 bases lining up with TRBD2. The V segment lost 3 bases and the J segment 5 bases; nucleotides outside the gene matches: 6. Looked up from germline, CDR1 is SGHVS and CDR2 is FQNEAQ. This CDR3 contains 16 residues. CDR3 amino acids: CASSFGTSGSQNEQYF. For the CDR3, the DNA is TGTGCCAGCAGCTTTGGGACTAGCGGGAGTCAAAACGAGCAGTACTTC.

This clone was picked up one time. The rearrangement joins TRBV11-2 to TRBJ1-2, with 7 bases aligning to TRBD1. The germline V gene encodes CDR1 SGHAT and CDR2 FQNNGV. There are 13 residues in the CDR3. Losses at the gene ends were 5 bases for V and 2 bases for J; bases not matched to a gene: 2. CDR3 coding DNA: TGTGCCAGCAGCCAGGGACAGAACTATGGCTACACCTTC. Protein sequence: CASSQGQNYGYTF.

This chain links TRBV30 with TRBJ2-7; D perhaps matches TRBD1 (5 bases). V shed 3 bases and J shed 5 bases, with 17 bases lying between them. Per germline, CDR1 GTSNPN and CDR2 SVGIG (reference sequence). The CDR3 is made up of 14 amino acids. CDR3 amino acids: CAWRPPGSADEQYF. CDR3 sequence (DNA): TGTGCCTGGAGGCCCCCAGGGTCGGCGGACGAGCAGTACTTC.

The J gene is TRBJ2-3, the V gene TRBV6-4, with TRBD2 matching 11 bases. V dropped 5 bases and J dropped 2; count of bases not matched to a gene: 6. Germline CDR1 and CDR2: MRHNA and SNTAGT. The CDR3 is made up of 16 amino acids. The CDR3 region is CASSYGTSGVTDTQYF. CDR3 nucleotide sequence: TGTGCCAGCAGTTACGGGACTAGCGGTGTCACAGATACGCAGTATTTT.

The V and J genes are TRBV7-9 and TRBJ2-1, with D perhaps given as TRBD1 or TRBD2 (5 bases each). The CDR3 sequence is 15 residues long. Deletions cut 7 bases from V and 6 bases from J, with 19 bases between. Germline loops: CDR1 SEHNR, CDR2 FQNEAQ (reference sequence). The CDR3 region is CASNRNGLGGNEQFF. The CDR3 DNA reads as TGTGCCAGCAACAGGAACGGGCTTGGGGGCAATGAGCAGTTCTTC.

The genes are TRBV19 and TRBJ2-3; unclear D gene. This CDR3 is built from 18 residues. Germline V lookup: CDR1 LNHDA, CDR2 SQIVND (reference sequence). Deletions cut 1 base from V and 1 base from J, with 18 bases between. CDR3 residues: CASSIVGSTLAGTDTQYF. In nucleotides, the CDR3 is TGTGCCAGTAGTATAGTAGGCAGCACCCTTGCCGGCACAGATACGCAGTATTTT.